This T cell receptor (beta chain) came from a study of early T cells in non-severe SARS-CoV-2 infection. The table lists this clonotype with a few counts. TCRdb reanalysed the 5' RACE reads using MiXCR and keeps one entry per CDR3 protein. The sample shows 70,000 to 75,000 distinct CDR3 sequences, around 15% of them seen only once. This CDR3 has 14 residues. The V and J ends lost 2 bases and 4 bases respectively, with 14 bases between them. The germline V gene encodes CDR1 SQVTM and CDR2 ANQGSEA. This rearrangement joins TRBV29-1 to TRBJ1-2, with D possibly matching TRBD1 (6 bases). Sequenced: whole blood. The sequence came from an adult who was a healthcare worker with PCR-confirmed SARS-CoV-2 infection or an uninfected control (not recorded which). This CDR3 is CSVEPASRGYGYTF. Here the CDR3 DNA reads TGCAGCGTTGAACCGGCCTCCAGGGGCTATGGCTACACCTTC.